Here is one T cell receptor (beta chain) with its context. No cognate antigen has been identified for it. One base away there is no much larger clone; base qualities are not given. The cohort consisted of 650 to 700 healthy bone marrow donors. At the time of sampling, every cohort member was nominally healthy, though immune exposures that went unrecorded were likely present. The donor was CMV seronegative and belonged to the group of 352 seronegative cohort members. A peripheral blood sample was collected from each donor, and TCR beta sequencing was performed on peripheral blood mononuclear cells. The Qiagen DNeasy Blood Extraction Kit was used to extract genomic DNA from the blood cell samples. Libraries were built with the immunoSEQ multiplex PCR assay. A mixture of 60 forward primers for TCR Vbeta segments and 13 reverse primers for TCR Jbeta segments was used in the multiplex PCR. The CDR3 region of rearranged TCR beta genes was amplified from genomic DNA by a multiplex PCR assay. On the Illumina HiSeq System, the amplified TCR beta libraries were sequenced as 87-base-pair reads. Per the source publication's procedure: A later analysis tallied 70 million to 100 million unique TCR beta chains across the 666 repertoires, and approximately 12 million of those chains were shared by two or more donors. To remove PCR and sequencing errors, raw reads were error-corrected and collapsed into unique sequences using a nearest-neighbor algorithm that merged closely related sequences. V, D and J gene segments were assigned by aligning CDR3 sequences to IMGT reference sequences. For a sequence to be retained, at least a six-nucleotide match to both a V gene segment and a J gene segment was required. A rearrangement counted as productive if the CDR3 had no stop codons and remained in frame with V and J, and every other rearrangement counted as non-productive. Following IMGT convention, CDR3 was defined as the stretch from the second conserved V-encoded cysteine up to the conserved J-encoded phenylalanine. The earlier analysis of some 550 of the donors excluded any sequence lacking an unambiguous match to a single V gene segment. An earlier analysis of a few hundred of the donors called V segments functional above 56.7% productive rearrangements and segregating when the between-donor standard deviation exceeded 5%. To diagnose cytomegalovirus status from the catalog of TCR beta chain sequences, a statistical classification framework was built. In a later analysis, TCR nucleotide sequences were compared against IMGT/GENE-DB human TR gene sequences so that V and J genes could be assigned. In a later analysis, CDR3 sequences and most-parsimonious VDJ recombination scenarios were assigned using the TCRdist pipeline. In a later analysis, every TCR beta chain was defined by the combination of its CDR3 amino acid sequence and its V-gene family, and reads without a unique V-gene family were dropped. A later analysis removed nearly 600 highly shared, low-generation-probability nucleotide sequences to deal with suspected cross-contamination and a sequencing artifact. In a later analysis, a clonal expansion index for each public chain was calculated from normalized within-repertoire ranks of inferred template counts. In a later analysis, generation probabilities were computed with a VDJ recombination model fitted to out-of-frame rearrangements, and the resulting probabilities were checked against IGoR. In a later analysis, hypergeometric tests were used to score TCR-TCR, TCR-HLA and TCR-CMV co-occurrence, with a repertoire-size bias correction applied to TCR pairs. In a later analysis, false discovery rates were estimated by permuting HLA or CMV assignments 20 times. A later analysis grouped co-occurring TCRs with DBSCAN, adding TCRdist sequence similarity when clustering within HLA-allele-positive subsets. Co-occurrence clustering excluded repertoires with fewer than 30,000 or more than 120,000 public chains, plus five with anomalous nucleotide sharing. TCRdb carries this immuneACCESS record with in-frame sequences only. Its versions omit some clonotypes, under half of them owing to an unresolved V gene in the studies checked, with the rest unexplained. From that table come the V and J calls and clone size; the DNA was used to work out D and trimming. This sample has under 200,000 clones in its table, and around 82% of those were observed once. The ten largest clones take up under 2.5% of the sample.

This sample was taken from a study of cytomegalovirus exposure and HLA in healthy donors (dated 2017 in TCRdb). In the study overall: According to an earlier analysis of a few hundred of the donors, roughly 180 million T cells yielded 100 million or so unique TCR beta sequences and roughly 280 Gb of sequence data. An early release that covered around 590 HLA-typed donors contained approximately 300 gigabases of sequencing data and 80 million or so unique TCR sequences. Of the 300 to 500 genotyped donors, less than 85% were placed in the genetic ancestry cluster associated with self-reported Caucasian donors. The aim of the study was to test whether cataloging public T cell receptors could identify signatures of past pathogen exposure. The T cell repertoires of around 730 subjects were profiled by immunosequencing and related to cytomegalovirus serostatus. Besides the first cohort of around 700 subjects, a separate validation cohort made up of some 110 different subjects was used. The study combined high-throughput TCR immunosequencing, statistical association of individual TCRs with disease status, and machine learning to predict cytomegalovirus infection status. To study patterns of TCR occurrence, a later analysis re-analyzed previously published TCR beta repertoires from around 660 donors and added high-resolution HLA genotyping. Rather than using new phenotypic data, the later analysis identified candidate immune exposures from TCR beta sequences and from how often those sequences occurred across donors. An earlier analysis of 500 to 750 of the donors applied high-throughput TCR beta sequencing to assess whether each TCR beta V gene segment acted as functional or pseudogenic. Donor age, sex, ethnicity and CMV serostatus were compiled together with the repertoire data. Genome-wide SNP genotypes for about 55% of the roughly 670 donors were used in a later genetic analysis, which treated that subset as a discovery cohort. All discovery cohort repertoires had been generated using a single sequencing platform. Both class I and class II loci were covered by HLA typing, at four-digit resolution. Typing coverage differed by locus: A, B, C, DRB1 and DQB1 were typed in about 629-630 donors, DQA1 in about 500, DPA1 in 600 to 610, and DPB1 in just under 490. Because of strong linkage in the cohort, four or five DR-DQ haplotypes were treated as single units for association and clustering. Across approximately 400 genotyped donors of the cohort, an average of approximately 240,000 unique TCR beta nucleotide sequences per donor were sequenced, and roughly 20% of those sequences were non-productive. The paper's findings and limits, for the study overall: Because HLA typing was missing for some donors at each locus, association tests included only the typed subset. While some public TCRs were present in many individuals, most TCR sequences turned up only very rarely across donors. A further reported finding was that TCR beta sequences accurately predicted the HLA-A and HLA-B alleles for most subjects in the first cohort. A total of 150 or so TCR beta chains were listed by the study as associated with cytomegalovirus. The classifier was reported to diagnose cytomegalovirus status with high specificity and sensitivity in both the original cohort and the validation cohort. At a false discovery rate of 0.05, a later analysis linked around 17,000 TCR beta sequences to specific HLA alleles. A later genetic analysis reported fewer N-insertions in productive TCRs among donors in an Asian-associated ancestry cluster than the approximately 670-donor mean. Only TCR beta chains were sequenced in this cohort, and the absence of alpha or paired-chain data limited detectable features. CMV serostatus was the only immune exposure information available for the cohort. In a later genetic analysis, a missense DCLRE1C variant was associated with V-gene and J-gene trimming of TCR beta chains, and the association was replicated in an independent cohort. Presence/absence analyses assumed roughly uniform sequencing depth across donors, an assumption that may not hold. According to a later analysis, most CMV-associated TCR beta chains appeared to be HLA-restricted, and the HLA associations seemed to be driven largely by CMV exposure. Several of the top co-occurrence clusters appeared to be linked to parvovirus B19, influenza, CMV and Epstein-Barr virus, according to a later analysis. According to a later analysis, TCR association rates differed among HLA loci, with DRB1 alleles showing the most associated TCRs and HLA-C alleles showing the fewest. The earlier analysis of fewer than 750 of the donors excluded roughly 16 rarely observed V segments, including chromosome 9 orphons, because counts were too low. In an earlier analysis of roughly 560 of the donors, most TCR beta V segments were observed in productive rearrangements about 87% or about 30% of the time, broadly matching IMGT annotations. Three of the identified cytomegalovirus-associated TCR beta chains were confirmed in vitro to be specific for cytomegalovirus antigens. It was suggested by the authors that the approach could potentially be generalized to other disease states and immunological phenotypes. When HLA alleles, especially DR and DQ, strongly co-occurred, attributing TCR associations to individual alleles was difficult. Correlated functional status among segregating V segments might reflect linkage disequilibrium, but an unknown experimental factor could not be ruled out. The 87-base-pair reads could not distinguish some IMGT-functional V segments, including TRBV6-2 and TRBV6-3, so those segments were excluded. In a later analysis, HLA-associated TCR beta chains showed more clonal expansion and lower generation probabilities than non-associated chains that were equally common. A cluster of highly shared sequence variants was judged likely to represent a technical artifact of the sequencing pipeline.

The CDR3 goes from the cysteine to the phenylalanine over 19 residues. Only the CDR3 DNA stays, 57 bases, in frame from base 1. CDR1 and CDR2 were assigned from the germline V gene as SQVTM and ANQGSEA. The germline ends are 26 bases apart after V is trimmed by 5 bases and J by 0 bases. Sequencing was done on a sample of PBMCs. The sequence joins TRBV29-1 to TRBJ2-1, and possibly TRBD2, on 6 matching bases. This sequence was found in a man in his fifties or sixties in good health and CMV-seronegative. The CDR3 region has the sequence CSVNRAPQVGGASYNEQFF. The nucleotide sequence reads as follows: TGCAGCGTTAACCGGGCCCCCCAAGTAGGCGGGGCCTCCTACAATGAGCAGTTCTTC.